The text below deals with one T cell receptor beta chain. The data belong to a study of T cell changes during pregnancy in multiple sclerosis. TCRdb's copy holds only in-frame clones and misses some; the assay was immunoSEQ multiplex PCR. The table records 40,000 to 60,000 clones, around 93% of them present only once. Between the trimmed V and J ends, which lost 1 base and 6 bases, there was a span of 6 bases. This CDR3 contains 12 residues. Germline lookup yields CDR1 LNHDA and CDR2 SQIVND (reference sequence). The source was CD8+ T cells from peripheral blood mononuclear cells, collected in the second trimester of pregnancy. V is TRBV19 and J is TRBJ1-1; D is uncertain. The sequence came from a female donor with multiple sclerosis, enrolled in a pregnancy study. The CDR3, as DNA: TGTGCCAGTAGTATAGCTGGCTCTGAAGCTTTCTTT. It is translated as CASSIAGSEAFF.